The source of this T cell receptor beta chain is a study of cytomegalovirus exposure and HLA in healthy donors. Study-wide context: Of several hundred genotyped donors, more than 70% clustered with self-reported Caucasian donors. Overall study findings and caveats: Researchers reportedly found TCR beta sequences accurately predicted most subjects' HLA-A and HLA-B alleles. A later analysis found that most CMV-associated TCR beta chains appeared HLA-restricted.

PCR employed 60 Vbeta and 13 Jbeta primers. Sequencing was performed with immunoSEQ multiplex PCR; in TCRdb, only in-frame clones are kept and a portion is missing. The sample shows 200,000 to 250,000 clones, around 80% of them seen only once. V lost 2 bases, J lost 4 bases, and 8 bases lay in between. The CDR3 sequence is 13 residues long. CDR1 MNHNS and CDR2 SASEGT come from the germline V gene. A word on this clone: No antigen is known for it.

This clonotype was sampled from a boy between 2 and 10 years old in good health and CMV-seronegative. The sequenced material came from PBMCs. The chain uses TRBV6-1 and TRBJ1-1, with D hard to call. CDR3 amino acids: CASSEITATEAFF. The CDR3 bases are TGTGCCAGCAGTGAAATTACAGCCACTGAAGCTTTCTTT.